This T cell receptor (beta chain) was observed in a study of T cell responses to AZD1222 COVID-19 vaccine. Broader study findings: Females outnumbered males among donors, who were mostly white British; clonal diversity was possibly underestimated. The repertoires were collected only after the peak T cell response. Rises in breadth and depth of Spike-specific TCRs came after two AZD1222 doses. Seropositive AZD1222 recipients at baseline numbered only five or six.

Unmatched junction bases numbered 6, after V lost 6 bases and J lost 2 bases. This CDR3 has 15 residues. Germline V gives CDR1 LNHDA, CDR2 SQIVND (reference sequence). On this clone: Its matching antigen is unknown.

Assay: immunoSEQ multiplex PCR; the TCRdb copy retains only in-frame clones and omits some. The sample has roughly 60,000 clones, roughly 89% seen once. Sequencing was performed on peripheral blood, taken on day 0 of AZD1222 vaccination. The V call is TRBV19, the J call TRBJ2-1, with 8 bases matching TRBD2. The receptor was derived from an adult in good health. The chain's CDR3 is CASRTSANPYNEQFF. The CDR3, as DNA: TGTGCCAGTAGGACTAGCGCCAACCCCTACAATGAGCAGTTCTTC.